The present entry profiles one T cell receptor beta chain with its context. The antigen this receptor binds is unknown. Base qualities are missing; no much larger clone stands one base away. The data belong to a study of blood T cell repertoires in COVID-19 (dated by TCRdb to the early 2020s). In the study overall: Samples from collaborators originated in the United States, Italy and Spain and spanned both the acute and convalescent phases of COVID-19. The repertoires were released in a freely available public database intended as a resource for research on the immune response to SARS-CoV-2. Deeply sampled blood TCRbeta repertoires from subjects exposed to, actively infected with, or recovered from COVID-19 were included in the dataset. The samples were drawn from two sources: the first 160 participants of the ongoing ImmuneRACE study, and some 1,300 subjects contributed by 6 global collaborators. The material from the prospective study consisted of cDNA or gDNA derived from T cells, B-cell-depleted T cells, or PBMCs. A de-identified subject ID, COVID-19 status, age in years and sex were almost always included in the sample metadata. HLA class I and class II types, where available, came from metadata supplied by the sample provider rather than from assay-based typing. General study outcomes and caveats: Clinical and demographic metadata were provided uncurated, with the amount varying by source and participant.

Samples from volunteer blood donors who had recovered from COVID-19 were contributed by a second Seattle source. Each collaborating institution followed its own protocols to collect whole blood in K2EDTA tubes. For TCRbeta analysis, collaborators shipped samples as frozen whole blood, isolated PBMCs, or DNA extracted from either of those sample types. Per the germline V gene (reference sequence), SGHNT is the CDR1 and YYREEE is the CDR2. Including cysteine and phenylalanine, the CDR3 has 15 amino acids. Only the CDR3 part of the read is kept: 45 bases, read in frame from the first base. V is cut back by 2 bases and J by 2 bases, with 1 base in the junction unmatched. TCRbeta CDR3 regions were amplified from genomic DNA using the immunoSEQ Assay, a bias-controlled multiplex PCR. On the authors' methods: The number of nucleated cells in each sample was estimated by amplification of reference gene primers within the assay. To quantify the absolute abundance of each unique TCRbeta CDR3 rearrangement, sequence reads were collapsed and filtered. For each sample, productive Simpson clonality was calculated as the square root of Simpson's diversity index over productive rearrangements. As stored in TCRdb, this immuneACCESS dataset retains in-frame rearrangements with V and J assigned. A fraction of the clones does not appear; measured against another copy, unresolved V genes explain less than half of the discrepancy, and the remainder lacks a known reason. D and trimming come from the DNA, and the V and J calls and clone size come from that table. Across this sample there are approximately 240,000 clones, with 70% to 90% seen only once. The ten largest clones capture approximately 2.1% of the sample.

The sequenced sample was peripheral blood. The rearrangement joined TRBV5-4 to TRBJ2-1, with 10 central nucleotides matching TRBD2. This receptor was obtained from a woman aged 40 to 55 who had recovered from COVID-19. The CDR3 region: CASSFSGRPYNEQFF. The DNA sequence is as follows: TGTGCCAGCAGCTTTAGCGGGAGGCCCTACAATGAGCAGTTCTTC.